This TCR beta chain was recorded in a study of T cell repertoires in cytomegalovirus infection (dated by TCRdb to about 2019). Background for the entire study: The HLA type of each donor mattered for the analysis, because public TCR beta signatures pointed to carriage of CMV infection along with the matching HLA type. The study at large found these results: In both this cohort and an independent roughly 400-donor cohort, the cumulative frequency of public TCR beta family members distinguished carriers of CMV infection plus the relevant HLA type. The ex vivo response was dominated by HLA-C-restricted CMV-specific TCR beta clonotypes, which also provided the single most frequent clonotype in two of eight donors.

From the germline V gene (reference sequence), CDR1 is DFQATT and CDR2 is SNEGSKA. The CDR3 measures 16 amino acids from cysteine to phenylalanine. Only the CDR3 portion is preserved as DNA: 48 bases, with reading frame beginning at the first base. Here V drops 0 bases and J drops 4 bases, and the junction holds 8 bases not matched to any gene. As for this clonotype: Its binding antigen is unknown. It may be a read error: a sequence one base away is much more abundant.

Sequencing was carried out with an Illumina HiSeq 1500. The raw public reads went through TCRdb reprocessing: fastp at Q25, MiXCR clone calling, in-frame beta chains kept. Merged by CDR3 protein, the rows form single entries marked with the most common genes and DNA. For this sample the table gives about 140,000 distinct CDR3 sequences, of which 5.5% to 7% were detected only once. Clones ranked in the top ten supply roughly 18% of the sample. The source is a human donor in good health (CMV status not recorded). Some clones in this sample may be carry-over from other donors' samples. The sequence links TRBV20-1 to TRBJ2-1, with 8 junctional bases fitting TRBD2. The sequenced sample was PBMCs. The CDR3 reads CSARDHLRGAYNEQFF. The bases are TGCAGTGCTAGAGACCATCTGCGGGGGGCATACAATGAGCAGTTCTTC.